The 2 T cell receptor beta chains in this list originate from one sample, sequenced in a study of T cell responses to AZD1222 COVID-19 vaccine. Data came from immunoSEQ multiplex PCR; TCRdb stores just in-frame clones and leaves some out. The sample carries approximately 200,000 clones, under 95% recorded once. Sample: peripheral blood, taken 28 days after the second AZD1222 dose. The receptors here all came from an adult who received the AZD1222 COVID-19 vaccine.

The chain recombines TRBV11-3 with TRBJ1-1; the D gene is possibly TRBD1 (6 bases). CDR1 and CDR2 from the germline V gene are SGHNT and YENEEA. This CDR3 is built from 14 residues. Trimming stripped 5 bases from V and 5 bases from J, with 15 bases between. CDR3 loop: CASSPGGGGTEAFF. The CDR3, as DNA: TGTGCCAGCAGCCCCGGGGGGGGCGGTACTGAAGCTTTCTTT.

This sequence joins TRBV6-5 and TRBJ1-6, with no clear D. V lost 6 bases and J 6 bases, leaving 6 bases between the germline ends. Looked up from germline, CDR1 is MNHEY and CDR2 is SVGAGI. The CDR3 is 12 amino acids. CDR3 protein: CASSRSNSPLHF. The CDR3 DNA follows: TGTGCCAGCAGCAGATCTAATTCACCCCTCCACTTT.